A selection of T cell receptor beta chains follows, all from one sample in a study of T cell repertoires in ileal Crohn's disease. Clones were read by immunoSEQ multiplex PCR, and TCRdb kept only the in-frame ones, dropping some. The repertoire holds 10,000 to 15,000 clones, with roughly four fifths as singletons. Sequences were obtained from ileal tissue. The receptors were gathered from an adult with Crohn's disease. Both conserved end residues are part of each CDR3. D genes are given only for firm matches. Rows give clone size only sometimes, using once, few, many, or a class for an expanded clone.

j_call | d_call | v_call | clone_size | cdr3_aa | cdr3_nt
TRBJ1-3 | . | TRBV5-6 | . | CASSLDGGAPGNTIYF | TGTGCCAGCAGCTTGGATGGGGGGGCGCCGGGAAACACCATATATTTT
TRBJ1-1 | . | TRBV18 | . | CASSPPSRGMVTEAFF | TGTGCCAGCTCACCACCGAGCCGGGGGATGGTGACTGAAGCTTTCTTT
TRBJ1-2 | . | TRBV11-1 | . | CASSLTGWIGGGYTF | TGTGCCAGCAGCTTAACGGGGTGGATTGGAGGTGGCTACACCTTC
TRBJ1-2 | TRBD1 | TRBV29-1 | . | CSVIEGQGARGYGYTF | TGCAGCGTTATCGAGGGACAGGGGGCTCGCGGCTATGGCTACACCTTC
TRBJ1-2 | . | TRBV5-3 | once | CARSLEGGNYGYTF | TGTGCCAGAAGCTTGGAAGGAGGGAACTATGGCTACACCTTC
TRBJ1-1 | . | TRBV6-1 | . | CASTPKQEPPQAFF | TGTGCCAGCACCCCGAAACAGGAGCCCCCTCAAGCTTTCTTT
TRBJ1-5 | TRBD1 | TRBV6-5 | . | CASSLNRGQQPQHF | TGTGCCAGCAGTTTGAACAGGGGGCAACAGCCCCAGCATTTT
TRBJ2-7 | . | TRBV13 | . | CASREPQGTEQYF | TGTGCCAGCAGGGAGCCTCAGGGTACTGAGCAGTACTTC
TRBJ2-7 | TRBD2 | TRBV11-3 | . | CASSQNRGGYEQYF | TGTGCCAGCAGCCAAAATCGGGGGGGCTACGAGCAGTACTTC
TRBJ1-2 | TRBD1 | TRBV5-1 | . | CASSEGQPYGYTF | TGCGCCAGCAGCGAGGGACAGCCCTATGGCTACACCTTC
TRBJ2-1 | TRBD2 | TRBV27 | . | CASSLGLAGGNEQFF | TGTGCCAGCAGTTTAGGCCTAGCGGGAGGCAATGAGCAGTTCTTC
TRBJ2-3 | TRBD2 | TRBV6-4 | . | CASSETSGGSDTQYF | TGTGCCAGCAGTGAGACTAGCGGGGGGTCAGATACGCAGTATTTT
TRBJ1-5 | . | TRBV6-1 | . | CASSAGGENQPQHF | TGTGCCAGCAGTGCGGGCGGGGAAAATCAGCCCCAGCATTTT
TRBJ2-1 | TRBD2 | TRBV18 | . | CASSRLAGGNEQFF | TGTGCCAGCTCACGGCTCGCGGGGGGGAATGAGCAGTTCTTC
TRBJ1-2 | . | TRBV5-1 | . | CASSFEADNYGYTF | TGCGCCAGCAGCTTCGAGGCCGACAACTATGGCTACACCTTC
TRBJ2-3 | . | TRBV7-3 | . | CASRPPGGSDTQYF | TGTGCCAGCAGGCCTCCGGGGGGCTCAGATACGCAGTATTTT
TRBJ2-2 | TRBD2 | TRBV6-1 | . | CASSELAGDTGELFF | TGTGCCAGCAGTGAACTAGCGGGAGACACCGGGGAGCTGTTTTTT
TRBJ1-6 | TRBD1 | TRBV11-3 | . | CASSFVQGADSPLHF | TGTGCCAGCAGCTTCGTACAGGGGGCTGATTCACCCCTCCACTTT
TRBJ1-1 | . | TRBV4-2 | . | CASSQGDRTAFF | TGTGCCAGCAGCCAAGGCGACAGAACCGCTTTCTTT
TRBJ1-5 | . | TRBV4-1 | . | CASSQGGGPPQHF | TGCGCCAGCAGCCAAGGGGGGGGGCCGCCCCAGCATTTT
TRBJ2-2 | . | TRBV6-1 | once | CASSELHTGELFF | TGTGCCAGCAGTGAACTTCACACCGGGGAGCTGTTTTTT
TRBJ1-5 | . | TRBV2 | . | CASSIQPFSPQHF | TGTGCCAGCAGTATACAACCGTTTTCGCCCCAGCATTTT
TRBJ2-7 | . | TRBV4-1 | . | CASSQDLTGAYEQYF | TGCGCCAGCAGCCAAGATTTGACGGGGGCCTACGAGCAGTACTTC
TRBJ2-3 | TRBD2 | TRBV25-1 | . | CASSVAGGTDTQYF | TGTGCCAGCAGTGTGGCGGGAGGCACAGATACGCAGTATTTT
TRBJ2-5 | . | TRBV5-1 | . | CASSLVGETQYF | TGCGCCAGCAGCTTGGTCGGAGAGACCCAGTACTTC
TRBJ1-1 | . | TRBV6-5 | . | CASSYSQPGLTEAFF | TGTGCCAGCAGTTACTCGCAGCCAGGTTTGACTGAAGCTTTCTTT
TRBJ2-1 | TRBD2 | TRBV5-1 | . | CASSSGGGYNEQFF | TGCGCCAGCAGCTCTGGGGGGGGTTACAATGAGCAGTTCTTC
TRBJ2-6 | . | TRBV27 | . | CATGAYSGANVLTF | TGTGCCACAGGGGCGTACTCTGGGGCCAACGTCCTGACTTTC
TRBJ1-3 | TRBD1 | TRBV19 | . | CASSRTGGAGNTIYF | TGTGCCAGTAGTCGGACAGGGGGCGCCGGAAACACCATATATTTT
TRBJ2-5 | . | TRBV7-6 | . | CASSGPGGLQETQYF | TGTGCCAGCAGCGGGCCTGGGGGCCTCCAAGAGACCCAGTACTTC
TRBJ1-1 | . | TRBV18 | . | CASSPRGDTEAFF | TGTGCCAGCTCACCACGGGGGGACACTGAAGCTTTCTTT
TRBJ1-5 | . | TRBV15 | . | CATSPGGGDQPQHF | TGTGCCACCAGCCCTGGGGGAGGGGATCAGCCCCAGCATTTT
TRBJ1-2 | . | TRBV6-1 | . | CASSEGAGSYGYTF | TGTGCCAGCAGTGAAGGGGCAGGTTCTTATGGCTACACCTTC
TRBJ1-1 | . | TRBV25-1 | . | CASSAGRTEAFF | TGTGCCAGCAGCGCAGGGAGGACTGAAGCTTTCTTT
TRBJ2-3 | . | TRBV6-1 | . | CASKRVPTDTQYF | TGTGCCAGCAAGCGGGTACCCACCGATACGCAGTATTTT
TRBJ2-7 | . | TRBV5-1 | . | CASSLLADYEQYF | TGCGCCAGCAGCTTGTTGGCGGACTACGAGCAGTACTTC
TRBJ1-6 | TRBD1 | TRBV2 | . | CASIGEERGRSPLHF | TGTGCCAGCATTGGGGAGGAGAGGGGGCGTTCACCCCTCCACTTT
TRBJ1-2 | TRBD1 | TRBV7-8 | . | CASSLGDRGTYGYTF | TGTGCCAGCAGCTTAGGGGACAGGGGGACCTATGGCTACACCTTC
TRBJ1-6 | . | TRBV4-1 | once | CASSQPRRGGAKSPLHF | TGCGCCAGCAGCCAACCCCGCCGGGGGGGCGCAAAATCACCCCTCCACTTT
TRBJ1-4 | TRBD1 | TRBV5-4 | once | CASSLRGQGKGSKLFF | TGTGCCAGCAGCTTGCGGGGACAGGGAAAGGGGTCAAAACTGTTTTTT
TRBJ2-1 | TRBD2 | TRBV4-2 | . | CASSLLAGTYNEQFF | TGTGCCAGCAGCCTATTAGCGGGCACCTACAATGAGCAGTTCTTC
TRBJ1-3 | TRBD1 | TRBV30 | . | CAWSLTGSGNTIYF | TGTGCCTGGTCGCTGACAGGGTCAGGAAACACCATATATTTT
TRBJ2-2 | . | TRBV7-3 | . | CASSTANTGELFF | TGTGCCAGCAGCACAGCGAACACCGGGGAGCTGTTTTTT
TRBJ2-3 | TRBD2 | TRBV7-9 | . | CASSPTSGGPSTDTQYF | TGTGCCAGCAGCCCAACTAGCGGGGGCCCTAGCACAGATACGCAGTATTTT
TRBJ1-2 | TRBD1 | TRBV7-3 | . | CASSAGQGRDGYTF | TGTGCCAGCAGCGCGGGACAGGGGAGGGATGGCTACACCTTC